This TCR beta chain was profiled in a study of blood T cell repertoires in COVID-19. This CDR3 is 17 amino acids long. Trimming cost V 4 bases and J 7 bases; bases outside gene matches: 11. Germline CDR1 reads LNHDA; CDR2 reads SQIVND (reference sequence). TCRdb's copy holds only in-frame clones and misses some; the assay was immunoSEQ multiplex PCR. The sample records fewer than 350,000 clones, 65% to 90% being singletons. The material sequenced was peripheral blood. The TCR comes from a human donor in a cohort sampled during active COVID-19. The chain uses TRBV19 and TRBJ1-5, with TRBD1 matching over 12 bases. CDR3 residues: CASSRGTGQGAGQPQHF. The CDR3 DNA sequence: TGTGCCAGTAGTAGGGGTACGGGACAGGGGGCCGGACAGCCCCAGCATTTT.